A single T cell receptor beta chain is shown here with its context. Per the germline V gene, CDR1 is KGHSH and CDR2 is LQKENI. The CDR3 has 11 amino acids. The V gene lost 2 bases and the J gene lost 8 bases, with 6 bases spanning the gap. The source of the sample is a study of technical replicates of blood from a few donors. Profiled with immunoSEQ multiplex PCR; TCRdb holds only in-frame clones, not every one. This repertoire shows around 62,000 clones, roughly 98% found once; its top ten account for around 0.16%. This chain connects TRBV18 to TRBJ1-2; D gene uncertain. This TCR came from a human donor in good health. The sequencing input was T cells isolated from PBMCs. CDR3: CASSPGRGYTF. In DNA form, the CDR3 reads TGTGCCAGCTCACCAGGCCGAGGCTACACCTTC.